Here is one T cell receptor beta chain with its context. Its antigen remains unknown. These data are taken from a study of shared clonotypes between healthy human individuals. Whole-study context: The plates for each donor numbered three CD4 naive, three CD4 memory, two CD8 naive and one CD8 memory. Overall study findings and caveats: In contrast to clonotypes shared by all four donors, non-shared clonotypes had lower generation probabilities.

V gave up 4 bases and J gave up 0 bases, with 10 bases separating them. The CDR3 is made up of 14 amino acids. Germline V gene data show CDR1 as MNHEY and CDR2 as SVGAGI. TCRdb's table, derived via immunoSEQ multiplex PCR, lists solely in-frame clones and lacks some. The sample holds more than 550,000 clones; 90% are singletons and the top ten take 34%. The chain links TRBV6-5 to TRBJ2-7, with D unresolved. This receptor was obtained from a man aged 18 to 29 in good health. Some clones in this sample may be carry-over from other donors' samples. The sequenced sample was memory CD8+ T cells from PBMCs. Subset of the sample: CD45RO+ cells pooled with CCR7-negative TemRA cells. CDR3 amino acids: CASSFGIHSYEQYF. The CDR3 nucleotides read TGTGCCAGCAGTTTCGGAATACACTCCTACGAGCAGTACTTC.